Here is one TCR beta chain with its context. What it binds is not known. The CDR3 is made up of 19 amino acids. Germline V gene data show CDR1 as SGHTA and CDR2 as FQGNSA. Trimming at V came to 5 bases and at J to 6 bases, leaving 21 bases not matched to a gene. This sample stems from a study of beta chain features in type 1 diabetes. For the study at large: In age, gender and cell yields, patients were similar to healthy donors. Study-level results: Moderate yet significant TCRB CDR3 shortening was seen in Type 1 diabetes patients in all four CD4+ subsets. Resolution of whether HLA type affects TCRB rearrangement was not achieved here.

Blood was collected once per donor into heparin, averaging roughly 110 mL. The sequenced template was cDNA made from the entire isolated RNA. TCRdb's table, derived via immunoSEQ multiplex PCR, lists solely in-frame clones and lacks some. The sample contains under 250,000 clones, 9.5% to 13% of which appear only once. Input material: central memory CD4+ T cells from blood. The rearrangement uses TRBV7-2 and TRBJ2-1, with 8 bases aligning to TRBD2. The receptor was derived from a man between 18 and 35 years old in good health. The CDR3 DNA is TGTGCCAGCAGCCAAAGGGGATCCAGCGGGAGTTTTTCACGCAATGAGCAGTTCTTC. As protein: CASSQRGSSGSFSRNEQFF.